The 30 T cell receptor beta chains presented below share a single source sample, sequenced in a study of CD8 T cells in Susac syndrome (dated by TCRdb to between 2018 and 2021). The method was the immunoSEQ multiplex PCR assay. RNA was extracted using the RNeasy kit, and roughly 0.45 to 1 microgram was reverse transcribed with random hexamers. TCRdb trimmed public reads at Q25 via fastp, called clones via MiXCR and kept in-frame beta chains. All rows with the same CDR3 protein become a single entry with the most common DNA and genes. In all, the sample holds more than 55,000 distinct CDR3 sequences, and approximately 95% of those were seen once. The ten largest clones capture around 0.25% of the sample. The sequenced material came from CD8+ T cells from PBMCs. The source is a human donor in good health.

This chain uses TRBV6-2 or TRBV6-3 with TRBJ2-5; D call uncertain. Looked up from germline, CDR1 is MNHEY and CDR2 is SVGEGT. The CDR3 spans 14 residues. V lost 2 bases and J 5 bases, leaving 12 bases between the germline ends. CDR3 sequence (DNA): TGTGCCAGCAGTTACCCCTCGGGCGTGGAGACCCAGTACTTC. It encodes CASSYPSGVETQYF.

This clonotype occurred a few times. The rearrangement links TRBV18 to TRBJ1-1; no clear D. This CDR3 contains 12 residues. V shed 9 bases and J shed 4 bases, with 12 bases lying between them. Germline V gene lookup returns CDR1 KGHSH and CDR2 LQKENI. CDR3 in amino acids: CASSPPGTEAFF. DNA of the CDR3: TGTGCCAGTAGTCCCCCAGGCACTGAAGCTTTCTTT.

The rearrangement uses TRBV12-3 or TRBV12-4 and TRBJ2-7, with a weak D call TRBD1 (5 bases). The CDR3 length is 15 residues. The V and J ends lost 6 bases and 1 base respectively, with 16 bases between them. In nucleotides, the CDR3 is TGTGCCAGCAGCGTCTTGGGGCAGGAGTCCTACGAGCAGTACTTC. Amino acid sequence: CASSVLGQESYEQYF.

This clonotype was observed once. The rearrangement links TRBV5-1 to TRBJ2-7; 7 bases align to TRBD2. The J segment lost 3 bases and the V segment lost 4 bases, leaving 10 bases of the junction unmatched. Germline CDR1 is SGHRS and CDR2 is YFSETQ. The CDR3 has 15 amino acids. CDR3 protein: CASSPAGLSLYEQYF. CDR3 nucleotides: TGCGCCAGCAGCCCCGCGGGACTAAGCCTCTACGAGCAGTACTTC.

The chain has TRBV7-2 and TRBJ2-7; D call uncertain. This CDR3 comprises 13 residues. Per germline, CDR1 SGHTA and CDR2 FQGNSA. Trimming took 2 bases from V and 7 from J, leaving 12 bases between them. Here the CDR3 reads CASSLTTSWEQYV. The CDR3 bases are TGTGCCAGCAGCTTAACGACCTCCTGGGAGCAGTACGTC.

The J gene is TRBJ2-7, the V gene TRBV28, with no clear D. Trimming shortened V by 4 bases and J by 3 bases, and 13 bases separated the two germline ends. The CDR3 is made up of 14 amino acids. The germline CDR1 and CDR2 sequences are MDHEN and SYDVKM. CDR3 sequence reads: CASSSDRSIYEQYF. CDR3 DNA: TGTGCCAGCAGTTCGGATCGGAGTATCTACGAGCAGTACTTC.

The chain recombines TRBV14 with TRBJ1-1, with D unresolved. This CDR3 region has 15 residues. Trimming took off 3 bases at V and 7 bases at J, with 18 bases between the two ends. CDR1 and CDR2 from the germline V gene are SGHDN and FVKESK. Here the CDR3 reads CASSHLHSRFGEAFF. The CDR3 coding sequence is TGTGCCAGCAGCCACTTACACTCCCGATTCGGTGAAGCTTTCTTT.

This clonotype occurred once. The V gene is TRBV6-1, the J gene TRBJ1-6; 9 bases fit TRBD1. The junction had 6 bases not matched to a gene; V was cut back by 6 bases and J by 9 bases. The CDR3 sequence is 14 residues long. Germline CDR1 MNHNS, CDR2 SASEGT. The CDR3 DNA reads TGTGCCAGCAGCTGGACAGGGGCTGGTTCACCCCTCCACTTT. As protein: CASSWTGAGSPLHF.

The genes are TRBV9 and TRBJ2-1; D unclear. Germline loops: CDR1 SGDLS, CDR2 YYNGEE. The CDR3 consists of 13 residues. Trimming removed 3 bases at V and 10 bases at J, with 14 bases between. For the CDR3, the DNA is TGTGCCAGCAGCGACTTCCCTTCGTTAGAGCAGTTCTTC. This encodes CASSDFPSLEQFF.

The V gene is TRBV29-1, the J gene TRBJ2-2; D may be TRBD1 (5 bases). CDR1 is SQVTM, CDR2 ANQGSEA, per germline. V lost 5 bases to trimming and J lost 7 bases, with 11 bases between them. This CDR3 region has 12 residues. The CDR3 reads CSVQGLIGELFF. Here the CDR3 DNA reads TGCAGCGTTCAGGGTTTGATCGGGGAGCTGTTTTTT.

The V call is TRBV4-2, the J call TRBJ1-2; TRBD1 agrees at 9 bases. Germline-derived CDR1 and CDR2 are LGHNA and YNFKEQ. V shed 0 bases, J shed 3 bases, and the junction held 11 bases outside the gene matches. CDR3 length equals 18 residues. The CDR3 sequence: CASSQDGQGFDSDYGYTF. The CDR3 DNA is TGTGCCAGCAGCCAAGATGGACAGGGGTTCGATAGTGACTATGGCTACACCTTC.

This clonotype came up once. The junction departs from the called germline gene at one end, perhaps through a read error. The chain employs TRBV9 and TRBJ2-1; TRBD2 agrees at 8 bases. The CDR3 covers 13 residues. The V gene's germline CDR1 is SGDLS and CDR2 YYNGEE. The CDR3 sequence is CASSVDQRGPWVF. CDR3 DNA: TGTGCCAGCAGCGTAGATCAGCGGGGGCCATGGGTCTTC.

This chain connects TRBV6-2 or TRBV6-3 to TRBJ2-7, with TRBD2 identical over 9 bases. The trim removed 5 bases at V and 1 base at J, leaving 6 bases unmatched. This CDR3 has 15 residues. Germline V gene data show CDR1 as MNHEY and CDR2 as SVGEGT. This chain's CDR3 is CASSRSSGGSYEQYV. CDR3 DNA: TGTGCCAGCAGTCGGTCAAGCGGGGGGTCCTACGAGCAGTACGTC.

This clonotype appeared a single time. The gene calls are TRBV3-1 and TRBJ1-1; D uncertain. Germline V gene sequence: CDR1 LGHDT, CDR2 YNNKEL (reference sequence). The CDR3 totals 13 residues. V was pared by 0 bases and J by 4 bases, with 6 bases between. This CDR3 is CASSQEGSTEAFF. DNA for the CDR3: TGTGCCAGCAGCCAAGAGGGGAGCACTGAAGCTTTCTTT. The full variable domain, with the rest looked up from reference TRBV3-1 and TRBJ1-1, is DTAVSQTPKYLVTQMGNDKSIKCEQNLGHDTMYWYKQDSKKFLKIMFSYNNKELIINETVPNRFSPKSPDKAHLNLHINSLELGDSAVYFCASSQEGSTEAFFGQGTRLTVV.

The rearrangement joins TRBV7-2 to TRBJ2-3, with D possibly matching TRBD2 (7 bases). Deletions cut 4 bases from V and 5 bases from J, with 13 bases between. From germline, CDR1 is SGHTA and CDR2 FQGNSA. This CDR3 has 14 residues. The CDR3 is CASSWGGARDTQYF. CDR3 DNA sequence: TGTGCCAGCAGCTGGGGGGGGGCCCGAGATACGCAGTATTTT. Using reference TRBV7-2 and TRBJ2-3 for the parts outside the CDR3, the full variable domain is GAGVSQSPSNKVTEKGKDVELRCDPISGHTALYWYRQSLGQGLEFLIYFQGNSAPDKSGLPSDRFSAERTGGSVSTLTIQRTQQEDSAVYLCASSWGGARDTQYFGPGTRLTVL.

The chain carries TRBV5-1 and TRBJ2-5, with D possibly being TRBD1 (5 bases). The length of the CDR3 is 11 residues. Per germline, CDR1 SGHRS and CDR2 YFSETQ. V lost 6 bases to trimming and J lost 6 bases, with 9 bases between them. CDR3 loop: CASTGKQTQYF. In DNA, the CDR3 is TGCGCCAGCACAGGGAAGCAGACCCAGTACTTC.

V usage is TRBV15 and J usage is TRBJ1-1, with D maybe TRBD1 (5 bases). The V and J ends lost 8 bases and 5 bases respectively, with 18 bases between them. The CDR3 consists of 14 residues. Germline V gene lookup returns CDR1 LNHNV and CDR2 YYDKDF (reference sequence). The CDR3 region has the DNA TGTGCCACCTTCGGCCCTCGGCAGGGTACTGAAGCTTTCTTT. Translating it yields CATFGPRQGTEAFF.

The rearrangement links TRBV7-9 to TRBJ1-2, with D hard to call. CDR1 and CDR2 (germline): SEHNR, FQNEAQ (reference sequence). This CDR3 region has 14 residues. V was pared by 1 base and J by 4 bases, with 10 bases between. CDR3 sequence reads: CASSLDSGIYGYTF. The CDR3 DNA reads TGTGCCAGCAGCTTAGATTCGGGGATCTATGGCTACACCTTC.

This chain joins TRBV5-1 and TRBJ2-7; 10 bases map to TRBD1. CDR1 and CDR2 from the germline V gene are SGHRS and YFSETQ. The CDR3 sequence is 15 residues long. V was pared by 3 bases and J by 1 base, with 4 bases of the junction left unmatched. The chain's CDR3 is CASSWGTGASYEQYF. Here the CDR3 DNA reads TGCGCCAGCAGCTGGGGGACAGGGGCGTCCTACGAGCAGTACTTC. Looking up the rest from reference TRBV5-1 and TRBJ2-7 gives the full variable domain: KAGVTQTPRYLIKTRGQQVTLSCSPISGHRSVSWYQQTPGQGLQFLFEYFSETQRNKGNFPGRFSGRQFSNSRSEMNVSTLELGDSALYLCASSWGTGASYEQYFGPGTRLTVT.

This clonotype was observed a single time. The chain recombines TRBV25-1 with TRBJ1-5; D not resolved. This CDR3 region has 15 residues. The V and J ends lost 2 bases and 1 base respectively, with 9 bases between them. CDR1 MGHDK and CDR2 SYGVNS come from the germline V gene. CDR3 residues: CASSEGFGSNQPQHF. CDR3 bases: TGTGCCAGCAGTGAAGGGTTTGGGAGCAATCAGCCCCAGCATTTT.

For the CDR3, the DNA is TGTGCCAGCAGCCAACCGACTAGCGGGGTAAGAGATACGCAGTATTTT. It is translated as CASSQPTSGVRDTQYF. The rearrangement uses TRBV14 and TRBJ2-3; 11 positions match TRBD2. Losses at the gene ends were 2 bases for V and 5 bases for J; bases not matched to a gene: 6. CDR1 and CDR2 from the germline V gene are SGHDN and FVKESK. The CDR3 is made up of 16 amino acids.

This clonotype appeared once. J is TRBJ2-4 and V is TRBV2, with D possibly TRBD1 on 6 matching bases. V was pared by 6 bases and J by 0 bases, with 15 bases between. CDR3 size: 16 residues. Germline V CDR1 and CDR2: SNHLY, FYNNEI. Here the CDR3 reads CASRLGHTLAKNIQYF. In DNA, the CDR3 is TGTGCCAGCAGGCTGGGACATACCCTAGCCAAAAACATTCAGTACTTC.

This rearrangement joins TRBV29-1 to TRBJ1-2, with 9 bases matching TRBD1. With V trimmed by 2 bases and J by 2 bases, 0 bases remained unmatched. The CDR3 has 13 amino acids. Per the germline V gene, CDR1 is SQVTM and CDR2 is ANQGSEA. CDR3 sequence (DNA): TGCAGCGTTGAAACAGGGGGCAACTATGGCTACACCTTC. Encoded protein: CSVETGGNYGYTF.

V usage is TRBV28 and J usage is TRBJ2-7; 9 nucleotides agree with TRBD1. The CDR3 is 15 residues long. From germline, CDR1 is MDHEN and CDR2 SYDVKM. The J segment lost 5 bases and the V segment lost 3 bases, leaving 8 bases of the junction unmatched. The CDR3 bases are TGTGCCAGCAGTTTCTCCTTGGACAGGGGCAACGAGCAGTACTTC. This encodes CASSFSLDRGNEQYF. The entire variable domain, with the rest obtained from reference TRBV28 and TRBJ2-7, is as follows: DVKVTQSSRYLVKRTGEKVFLECVQDMDHENMFWYRQDPGLGLRLIYFSYDVKMKEKGDIPEGYSVSREKKERFSLILESASTNQTSMYLCASSFSLDRGNEQYFGPGTRLTVT.

V gene TRBV4-2 combines with J gene TRBJ2-5; D remains ambiguous. V was shortened by 0 bases and J by 4 bases, with 6 bases between the two germline ends. This CDR3 has 13 residues. Looked up from germline, CDR1 is LGHNA and CDR2 is YNFKEQ. This chain's CDR3 is CASSQDPGETQYF. The CDR3 DNA follows: TGTGCCAGCAGCCAAGATCCGGGAGAGACCCAGTACTTC.

The gene calls are TRBV12-3 or TRBV12-4 and TRBJ1-2, with D hard to call. There are 13 residues in the CDR3. Trimming left V 10 bases short and J 0 bases short, with 12 bases between. Here the CDR3 reads CATPGETNYGYTF. The CDR3 coding sequence is TGTGCCACCCCGGGAGAGACTAACTATGGCTACACCTTC.

The chain couples TRBV28 to TRBJ2-7; 9 positions match TRBD1. The CDR3 sequence is 15 residues long. CDR1 and CDR2 from the germline V gene are MDHEN and SYDVKM. V gave up 3 bases and J gave up 2 bases; unmatched junction bases: 5. The CDR3 loop reads CASSFPGTGTYEQYF. CDR3 bases: TGTGCCAGCAGTTTCCCTGGGACAGGGACCTACGAGCAGTACTTC.

This rearrangement joins TRBV7-2 to TRBJ2-2; the D is unclear. The ends were cut back, 2 bases at V and 6 bases at J, with 10 bases in the middle. The CDR3 loop spans 14 amino acids. Germline CDR1 reads SGHTA; CDR2 reads FQGNSA. The chain's CDR3 is CASSLRQTPGELFF. The CDR3 bases are TGTGCCAGCAGCTTACGGCAGACGCCCGGGGAGCTGTTTTTT.

The gene calls are TRBV7-8 and TRBJ2-7; no clear D. Germline CDR1 SGHVS, CDR2 FQNEAQ. This CDR3 comprises 13 residues. V dropped 2 bases and J dropped 1 base, with 6 bases sitting between them. CDR3 in amino acids: CASSLPGSYEQYV. CDR3 nucleotide sequence: TGTGCCAGCAGCTTACCCGGGTCCTACGAGCAGTACGTC.

This chain connects TRBV5-4 to TRBJ1-2; D not resolved. The CDR3 sequence is 14 residues long. V was shortened by 1 base and J by 2 bases, with 9 bases between the two germline ends. In germline, CDR1 is SGHNT, CDR2 YYREEE (reference sequence). In DNA form, the CDR3 reads TGTGCCAGCAGCTTGAACAGTTTGAACTATGGCTACACCTTC. Translation gives CASSLNSLNYGYTF.